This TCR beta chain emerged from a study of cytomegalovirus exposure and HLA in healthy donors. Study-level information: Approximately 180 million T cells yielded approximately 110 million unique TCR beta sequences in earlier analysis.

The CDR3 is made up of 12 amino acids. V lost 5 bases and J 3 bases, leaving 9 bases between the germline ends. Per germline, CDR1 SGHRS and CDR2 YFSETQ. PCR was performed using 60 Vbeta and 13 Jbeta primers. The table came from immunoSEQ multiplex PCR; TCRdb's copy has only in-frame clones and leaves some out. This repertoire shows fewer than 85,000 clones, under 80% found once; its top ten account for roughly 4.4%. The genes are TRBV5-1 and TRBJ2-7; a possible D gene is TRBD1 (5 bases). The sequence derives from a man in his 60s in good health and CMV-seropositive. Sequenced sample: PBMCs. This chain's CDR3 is CASRQDGYEQYF. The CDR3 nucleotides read TGCGCCAGCAGACAGGACGGCTACGAGCAGTACTTC.